Each of the 32 T cell receptor beta chains below was sequenced from the same sample in a study of technical replicates of blood from a handful of donors. Produced via immunoSEQ multiplex PCR; TCRdb's table is partial and in-frame only. The sample carries more than 75,000 clones, approximately 96% recorded once. The sample taken for sequencing was T cells isolated from PBMCs. The receptor source for this set is a human donor in good health.

The chain has TRBV7-3 and TRBJ2-1, with TRBD2 matching 9 bases. Trimming at V came to 5 bases and at J to 4 bases, leaving 12 bases not matched to a gene. This CDR3 spans 17 amino acids. CDR1 and CDR2 (germline): SGHTA, FQGTGA. The DNA of the CDR3 is TGTGCCAGCAGCCCCCTAGGGAATAGCGGGGGTTACAATGAGCAGTTCTTC. Protein product: CASSPLGNSGGYNEQFF. Full variable domain (rest looked up from reference TRBV7-3 and TRBJ2-1): GAGVSQTPSNKVTEKGKYVELRCDPISGHTALYWYRQSLGQGPEFLIYFQGTGAADDSGLPNDRFFAVRPEGSVSTLKIQRTERGDSAVYLCASSPLGNSGGYNEQFFGPGTRLTVL.

This chain links TRBV5-1 with TRBJ2-3; the match to TRBD1 covers 8 bases. Germline trimming cut 7 bases from V and 5 bases from J; bases unmatched to any gene: 9. The CDR3 is made up of 14 amino acids. Germline lookup yields CDR1 SGHRS and CDR2 YFSETQ. The CDR3 reads CASSPGQEGDTQYF. The CDR3 DNA is TGCGCCAGCTCACCGGGACAGGAGGGAGATACGCAGTATTTT.

The J gene is TRBJ2-7, the V gene TRBV14, with D perhaps matching TRBD2 (5 bases). Trimming took 1 base from V and 0 from J, leaving 16 bases between them. This CDR3 comprises 17 residues. Germline lookup yields CDR1 SGHDN and CDR2 FVKESK. CDR3 bases: TGTGCCAGCAGCCAAGGAGGACTGTCGGACGGCTCCTACGAGCAGTACTTC. Translation: CASSQGGLSDGSYEQYF.

The chain has TRBV4-1 and TRBJ1-5; D is unresolved. The germline gives CDR1 MGHRA, CDR2 YSYEKL. The CDR3 length is 16 residues. V lost 1 base to trimming and J lost 4 bases, with 14 bases between them. DNA of the CDR3: TGCGCCAGCAGCCAAGTTGCTATAGTGACAAATCAGCCCCAGCATTTT. Translation: CASSQVAIVTNQPQHF.

The J gene is TRBJ2-7, the V gene TRBV4-2, with TRBD1 identical over 12 bases. CDR3 length: 15 amino acids. Trimming took 1 base from V and 6 from J; bases not matched to a gene: 4. Germline CDR1 is LGHNA and CDR2 is YNFKEQ. Here the CDR3 reads CASSQGGTGGVEQYF. The CDR3 coding sequence is TGTGCCAGCAGCCAAGGGGGGACAGGGGGCGTCGAGCAGTACTTC.

The chain has TRBV4-2 and TRBJ2-5, with 8 bases matching TRBD2. CDR1 and CDR2 from the germline V gene are LGHNA and YNFKEQ. CDR3 length: 14 residues. Losses at the gene ends were 1 base for V and 4 bases for J; bases not matched to a gene: 2. The DNA for the CDR3 is TGTGCCAGCAGCCAAGTCCTAGCGGGAGAGACCCAGTACTTC. This codes for CASSQVLAGETQYF.

The V call is TRBV28, the J call TRBJ2-7, with a weak D call TRBD1 (5 bases). Germline loops: CDR1 MDHEN, CDR2 SYDVKM. With 4 bases removed from V and 1 base from J, the gap between germline ends came to 20 bases. The CDR3 runs to 17 residues. The CDR3 is CASSSGMSMTVSYEQYF. Here the CDR3 DNA reads TGTGCCAGCAGTTCCGGCATGTCGATGACAGTTTCCTACGAGCAGTACTTC.

This rearrangement joins TRBV27 to TRBJ1-1; the D gene is possibly TRBD1 (6 bases). V lost 5 bases and J lost 5, with 12 bases in between. The CDR3 contains 13 residues. Germline V gene data show CDR1 as MNHEY and CDR2 as SMNVEV (reference sequence). CDR3 DNA: TGTGCCAGCAGTATAACAGGGTGGACTGAAGCTTTCTTT. Protein product: CASSITGWTEAFF.

The chain uses TRBV7-3 and TRBJ2-5, with a tentative D call TRBD1 (6 bases). The CDR3 has 14 residues. Trimming took 0 bases from V and 2 from J, leaving 7 bases between them. Germline loops: CDR1 SGHTA, CDR2 FQGTGA. The CDR3 sequence is CASSLTGQQETQYF. The CDR3 DNA is TGTGCCAGCAGCTTAACTGGACAGCAAGAGACCCAGTACTTC. Based on the CDR3 plus reference TRBV7-3 and TRBJ2-5, the full variable domain is GAGVSQTPSNKVTEKGKYVELRCDPISGHTALYWYRQSLGQGPEFLIYFQGTGAADDSGLPNDRFFAVRPEGSVSTLKIQRTERGDSAVYLCASSLTGQQETQYFGPGTRLLVL.

The chain employs TRBV28 and TRBJ2-4; 7 bases map to TRBD2. V gave up 5 bases and J gave up 9 bases; unmatched junction bases: 10. The CDR3 totals 14 residues. Germline V gives CDR1 MDHEN, CDR2 SYDVKM. CDR3 loop: CASSPHGGGSIQYF. Written as DNA, the CDR3 is TGTGCCAGCAGTCCCCATGGGGGGGGGAGCATTCAGTACTTC.

The chain couples TRBV28 to TRBJ2-5; TRBD2 agrees at 16 bases. The germline V gene encodes CDR1 MDHEN and CDR2 SYDVKM. V gave up 2 bases and J gave up 4 bases; unmatched junction bases: 4. This CDR3 comprises 17 residues. The CDR3 bases are TGTGCCAGCAGTTTACTGGGACTAGCGGGAGGGGGAGAGACCCAGTACTTC. This gives the protein CASSLLGLAGGGETQYF.

This rearrangement joins TRBV7-3 to TRBJ2-3, with TRBD1 identical over 8 bases. Germline trimming cut 3 bases from V and 3 bases from J; bases unmatched to any gene: 5. The CDR3 extends over 15 amino acids. The germline CDR1 and CDR2 sequences are SGHTA and FQGTGA. Here the CDR3 reads CASSFPTGGTDTQYF. As DNA, the CDR3 is TGTGCCAGCAGCTTCCCTACAGGGGGGACAGATACGCAGTATTTT.

V usage is TRBV7-8 and J usage is TRBJ1-1; TRBD1 matches at 8 bases. The CDR3 is 17 residues long. The V gene's germline CDR1 is SGHVS and CDR2 FQNEAQ. Trimming removed 3 bases from V and 2 bases from J; junction bases left unmatched: 11. The CDR3 here is CASSFHRGSSANTEAFF. The CDR3 DNA reads as TGTGCCAGCAGCTTCCACAGGGGGAGTTCGGCAAACACTGAAGCTTTCTTT.

The V gene is TRBV6-1, the J gene TRBJ2-3; TRBD1 matches at 8 bases. CDR1 MNHNS and CDR2 SASEGT come from the germline V gene. After removal of 4 bases from V and 4 bases from J, the junction contained 7 bases not matched to a gene. The CDR3 runs to 15 residues. The CDR3 is CASSALGQVADTQYF. The CDR3 bases are TGTGCCAGCAGTGCCCTGGGACAGGTGGCAGATACGCAGTATTTT.

The chain employs TRBV28 and TRBJ2-3, with 11 bases matching TRBD2. The CDR3 is made up of 19 amino acids. J lost 1 base, V lost 5 bases, and 14 bases had no gene match. Per the germline V gene, CDR1 is MDHEN and CDR2 is SYDVKM. CDR3 residues: CASSPMVLAGGYRTDTQYF. CDR3 DNA: TGTGCCAGCAGTCCTATGGTGCTAGCGGGGGGTTACCGCACAGATACGCAGTATTTT.

The genes are TRBV28 and TRBJ2-2; TRBD1 matches 8 bases. Germline V gives CDR1 MDHEN, CDR2 SYDVKM. The CDR3 consists of 19 residues. V dropped 5 bases and J dropped 8; count of bases not matched to a gene: 22. Here the CDR3 DNA reads TGTGCCAGCAGTCCCTTGGACCCCCGGACAGGGTCCTTAGGGGGGGAGCTGTTTTTT. Its protein product is CASSPLDPRTGSLGGELFF.

The chain combines TRBV18 with TRBJ2-3; TRBD2 agrees at 8 bases. V lost 3 bases and J lost 3; bases outside the gene matches: 5. Germline assignment: CDR1 KGHSH and CDR2 LQKENI. This CDR3 comprises 15 residues. The DNA for the CDR3 is TGTGCCAGCTCACCTCCGGGAGGGTGGACAGATACGCAGTATTTT. It is translated as CASSPPGGWTDTQYF.

J is TRBJ1-1 and V is TRBV28; 7 bases are a match to TRBD1. CDR1 and CDR2 (germline): MDHEN, SYDVKM. The V and J ends lost 3 bases and 2 bases, in that order; junction bases with no gene match: 15. There are 18 residues in the CDR3. CDR3 residues: CASSLLQIGTEPNTEAFF. Here the CDR3 DNA reads TGTGCCAGCAGTTTGCTTCAGATCGGGACAGAACCCAACACTGAAGCTTTCTTT.

CDR3 DNA: TGTGCCAGTAGTCACCCCGGGACAGGGTATGGCTACACCTTC. Its translation: CASSHPGTGYGYTF. V and J are TRBV19 and TRBJ1-2; 9 nucleotides align to TRBD1. The V and J ends lost 5 bases and 5 bases, in that order; junction bases with no gene match: 6. The germline V gene has CDR1 LNHDA and CDR2 SQIVND (reference sequence). This CDR3 region has 14 residues.

This chain connects TRBV7-2 to TRBJ2-5, with TRBD2 as a possible D gene (7 bases). Trimming shortened V by 1 base and J by 5 bases, and 14 bases separated the two germline ends. This CDR3 has 15 residues. CDR1 and CDR2 (germline): SGHTA, FQGNSA. The CDR3 loop is CASSLEGGVLETQYF. The CDR3 coding sequence is TGTGCCAGCAGCTTAGAAGGGGGGGTGCTGGAGACCCAGTACTTC.

The genes are TRBV9 and TRBJ1-4; 8 bases fit TRBD1. CDR1 is SGDLS, CDR2 YYNGEE, per germline. Trimming removed 4 bases from V and 5 bases from J; junction bases left unmatched: 4. The CDR3 length is 14 residues. The CDR3 loop reads CASSSGGLNEKLFF. The CDR3 DNA sequence: TGTGCCAGCAGCTCAGGGGGCCTGAATGAAAAACTGTTTTTT.

The CDR3 here is CASSRTSGSSYNEQFF. CDR3 DNA: TGTGCCAGCAGCAGGACTAGCGGGAGCTCCTACAATGAGCAGTTCTTC. The chain has TRBV7-2 and TRBJ2-1, with TRBD2 matching over 13 bases. V shed 5 bases, J shed 0 bases, and the junction held 1 base outside the gene matches. CDR1 is SGHTA, CDR2 FQGNSA, per germline. The CDR3 covers 16 residues. Looking up the rest from reference TRBV7-2 and TRBJ2-1 gives the full variable domain: GAGVSQSPSNKVTEKGKDVELRCDPISGHTALYWYRQSLGQGLEFLIYFQGNSAPDKSGLPSDRFSAERTGGSVSTLTIQRTQQEDSAVYLCASSRTSGSSYNEQFFGPGTRLTVL.

The V gene is TRBV28, the J gene TRBJ2-7, with a weak D call TRBD1 (6 bases). The germline V and J ends were trimmed by 3 bases and 5 bases, with 20 bases remaining between them. The CDR3 sequence is 16 residues long. Germline V gene lookup returns CDR1 MDHEN and CDR2 SYDVKM. CDR3 sequence reads: CASSFPGAGLFHEQYF. The CDR3 DNA reads TGTGCCAGCAGTTTCCCAGGGGCAGGGTTGTTCCACGAGCAGTACTTC.

The CDR3: CASSSIRAGPIYEQYF. The CDR3 bases are TGTGCCAGCAGCTCGATACGGGCGGGGCCTATTTACGAGCAGTACTTC. The chain carries TRBV14 and TRBJ2-7, with D possibly being TRBD2 (6 bases). From germline, CDR1 is SGHDN and CDR2 FVKESK. The CDR3 loop spans 16 amino acids. V shed 5 bases and J shed 4 bases, with 21 bases lying between them.

The J gene is TRBJ1-1, the V gene TRBV7-9; weak D call: TRBD1 (6 bases). Looked up from germline, CDR1 is SEHNR and CDR2 is FQNEAQ (reference sequence). V was cut by 3 bases and J by 5 bases, with 10 bases left in between. CDR3 length: 13 residues. DNA for the CDR3: TGTGCCAGCAGCTTCCAGGGGCTTACTGAAGCTTTCTTT. It translates to CASSFQGLTEAFF.

The rearrangement uses TRBV6-6 and TRBJ2-1; D may be TRBD1 (5 bases). Between the trimmed V and J ends, which lost 5 bases and 5 bases, there was a span of 7 bases. The CDR3 is 12 amino acids. Germline V gene sequence: CDR1 MNHNY, CDR2 SVGAGI (reference sequence). For the CDR3, the DNA is TGTGCCAGCAGTCCACAGGACAATGAGCAGTTCTTC. Translated: CASSPQDNEQFF.

This chain uses TRBV5-6 with TRBJ2-1; D call uncertain. The germline V gene has CDR1 SGHDT and CDR2 YYEEEE. The V end was cut by 0 bases, the J end by 0 bases, with 7 bases between. The CDR3 consists of 15 residues. Here the CDR3 DNA reads TGTGCCAGCAGCTTGGGCGGCAGCTCCTACAATGAGCAGTTCTTC. Its translation: CASSLGGSSYNEQFF.

The chain uses TRBV2 and TRBJ1-4; no reliable D call. The CDR3 is 16 residues long. The V end was cut by 7 bases, the J end by 7 bases, with 22 bases between. CDR1 is SNHLY, CDR2 FYNNEI, per germline. The DNA for the CDR3 is TGTGCCAGCATAGATCAGCTTGGGCAGGCCTCTGAAAAACTGTTTTTT. Translated, it gives CASIDQLGQASEKLFF.

The J gene is TRBJ2-7, the V gene TRBV2; possibly TRBD1 for D (5 bases). CDR1 SNHLY and CDR2 FYNNEI come from the germline V gene. Trimming pared 7 bases from V and 0 bases from J, leaving 13 bases between. The CDR3 is made up of 14 amino acids. The CDR3 here is CASNEQGSSYEQYF. DNA of the CDR3: TGTGCCAGCAACGAGCAGGGCAGCTCCTACGAGCAGTACTTC.

V is TRBV7-2 and J is TRBJ1-2; unclear D gene. V was shortened by 2 bases and J by 4 bases, with 11 bases between the two germline ends. This CDR3 is built from 14 residues. Germline loops: CDR1 SGHTA, CDR2 FQGNSA. The CDR3 DNA reads TGTGCCAGCAGCTTAAACAGCCCTGGCTATGGCTACACCTTC. Its protein is CASSLNSPGYGYTF.

The chain recombines TRBV9 with TRBJ1-2; unclear D gene. This CDR3 has 15 amino acids. Trimming pared 3 bases from V and 2 bases from J, leaving 14 bases between. Germline CDR1 and CDR2: SGDLS and YYNGEE. CDR3 nucleotide sequence: TGTGCCAGCAGCGGGATTCAGACGGGAAACTATGGCTACACCTTC. Translated, it gives CASSGIQTGNYGYTF.

The chain combines TRBV9 with TRBJ2-2; TRBD2 aligns across 9 bases. V lost 4 bases to trimming and J lost 4 bases; unmatched junction nucleotides: 8. CDR1 is SGDLS and CDR2 is YYNGEE in the germline V gene. The CDR3 runs to 16 residues. CDR3 sequence reads: CASSQGLAGPTGELFF. The CDR3 DNA reads TGTGCCAGCAGCCAAGGGCTAGCGGGACCCACCGGGGAGCTGTTTTTT.